The 19 T cell receptor beta chains presented below share a single source sample, sequenced in a study of blood T cell repertoires in COVID-19. The protocol was immunoSEQ multiplex PCR, while the TCRdb copy is restricted to in-frame clones and leaves out a portion. The sample consists of about 75,000 clones, more than 75% of them appearing once. Specimen: peripheral blood. The receptors derive from a human donor in a cohort sampled during active COVID-19.

The chain is built from TRBV19 and TRBJ1-6; D may be TRBD1 (5 bases). The CDR3 has 16 amino acids. Trimming stripped 7 bases from V and 9 bases from J, with 22 bases between. The germline gives CDR1 LNHDA, CDR2 SQIVND (reference sequence). The CDR3 here is CASTQNGPGSGSPLHF. CDR3 DNA: TGTGCCAGTACCCAAAACGGTCCAGGGTCTGGTTCACCCCTCCACTTT.

The chain recombines TRBV10-3 with TRBJ1-1; the D gene is possibly TRBD1 (5 bases). Germline CDR1 is ENHRY and CDR2 is SYGVKD. The CDR3 runs 15 residues. Between the trimmed V and J ends, which lost 3 bases and 0 bases, there was a span of 11 bases. As DNA, the CDR3 is TGTGCCATCAGTGATGCGCAGGGCCTGAACACTGAAGCTTTCTTT. Translation gives CAISDAQGLNTEAFF.

This chain connects TRBV4-3 to TRBJ2-3; D gene uncertain. The V gene's germline CDR1 is LGHNA and CDR2 YSLEER. The V end lost 3 bases, the J end lost 2 bases, and 9 bases lay between the germline ends. This CDR3 has 14 amino acids. The CDR3 is CASSHDTLTDTQYF. In DNA, the CDR3 is TGCGCCAGCAGCCACGACACCCTCACAGATACGCAGTATTTT.

CDR3 region: CATSDPNRGPGDTQYF. In nucleotides, the CDR3 is TGTGCCACCAGTGACCCAAACAGGGGGCCGGGGGATACGCAGTATTTT. The chain is built from TRBV24-1 and TRBJ2-3; 9 bases are a match to TRBD1. The CDR3 runs to 16 residues. The ends lost 4 bases at V and 6 bases at J; junction bases unmatched: 10. Germline-derived CDR1 and CDR2 are KGHDR and SFDVKD.

V gene TRBV25-1 combines with J gene TRBJ2-3; no reliable D call. This CDR3 is 16 amino acids long. Germline-derived CDR1 and CDR2 are MGHDK and SYGVNS. Trimming removed 4 bases from V and 0 bases from J, with 14 bases in between. In DNA form, the CDR3 reads TGTGCCAGCAGTGTCCCCCGAGCCGCTAGCACAGATACGCAGTATTTT. It translates to CASSVPRAASTDTQYF.

In the case of this clone: This CDR3 is missing its conserved last phenylalanine or tryptophan, likely due to a read error. The DNA is left out, because the CDR3 cannot be placed on it with certainty; the CDR3 is given as TCRdb lists it. This rearrangement joins TRBV7-6 to TRBJ2-7; no check of the table's D call, TRBD2, against the DNA was made. The CDR3 length equals 19 residues, ends included. Germline V gene data show CDR1 as SGHVS and CDR2 as FNYEAQ. CDR3 sequence: CASSTHSGTSGLFDEFALL.

V usage is TRBV3-1 (or the pseudogene TRBV3-2) and J usage is TRBJ1-1; D perhaps matches TRBD1 (6 bases). Looked up from germline, CDR1 is LGHDT and CDR2 is YNNKEL (reference sequence). There are 15 residues in the CDR3. Trimming cost V 3 bases and J 2 bases, with 13 bases left between them. The chain's CDR3 is CASSHGGVVNTEAFF. The CDR3 bases are TGTGCCAGCAGCCATGGGGGCGTCGTAAACACTGAAGCTTTCTTT.

The chain has TRBV30 and TRBJ2-7; weak D call: TRBD1 (5 bases). Germline CDR1 reads GTSNPN; CDR2 reads SVGIG (reference sequence). V dropped 0 bases and J dropped 1 base, with 13 bases sitting between them. The CDR3 length is 15 residues. The CDR3 region is CAWSVGGAVSYEQYF. The CDR3 coding sequence is TGTGCCTGGAGTGTAGGTGGGGCGGTTTCCTACGAGCAGTACTTC.

This chain joins TRBV7-2 and TRBJ2-1; D remains ambiguous. The CDR3 loop spans 13 amino acids. The V end lost 5 bases, the J end lost 3 bases, and 8 bases lay between the germline ends. Per the germline V gene, CDR1 is SGHTA and CDR2 is FQGNSA. The CDR3 loop reads CASSLSGYNEQFF. DNA for the CDR3: TGTGCCAGCAGCCTATCGGGCTACAATGAGCAGTTCTTC.

This clone was counted only a few times. The rearrangement uses TRBV18 and TRBJ1-6; D possibly corresponds to TRBD1 (6 bases). V lost 6 bases to trimming and J lost 11 bases, with 14 bases between them. The CDR3 length is 13 residues. CDR1 is KGHSH and CDR2 is LQKENI in the germline V gene. The CDR3 loop reads CASSPEGGTPLHF. CDR3 nucleotides: TGTGCCAGCTCCCCCGAGGGGGGGACACCCCTCCACTTT. The complete variable domain, with remaining parts taken from reference TRBV18 and TRBJ1-6, reads NAGVMQNPRHLVRRRGQEARLRCSPMKGHSHVYWYRQLPEEGLKFMVYLQKENIIDESGMPKERFSAEFPKEGPSILRIQQVVRGDSAAYFCASSPEGGTPLHFGNGTRLTVT.

The chain combines TRBV5-1 with TRBJ1-1; the D gene is possibly TRBD1 (6 bases). CDR1 and CDR2 from the germline V gene are SGHRS and YFSETQ. The CDR3 is 14 residues long. V was pared by 3 bases and J by 8 bases, with 17 bases between. DNA for the CDR3: TGCGCCAGCAGCTCCGGGGGGGCACCCCTCGAAGCTTTCTTT. This sequence encodes CASSSGGAPLEAFF.

V and J are TRBV27 and TRBJ2-7, with a possible D match to TRBD2 (6 bases). Trimming removed 7 bases at V and 6 bases at J, with 13 bases between. Germline assignment: CDR1 MNHEY and CDR2 SMNVEV (reference sequence). The CDR3 runs to 12 residues. CDR3 in DNA: TGTGCCAGCACATCTCGGGGGTTCGAGCAGTACTTC. Residues: CASTSRGFEQYF.

As for this clone: The junction shows a germline mismatch at one end, possibly a read error. The gene calls are TRBV14 and TRBJ1-2; D not certain. Per the germline V gene, CDR1 is SGHDN and CDR2 is FVKESK. The CDR3 runs 11 residues. CDR3 residues: CASSKGSERSF. As DNA, the CDR3 is TGTGCCAGCAGCAAAGGGTCGGAGAGGTCCTTC.

The chain carries TRBV5-6 and TRBJ2-1; 9 nucleotides agree with TRBD2. The trim removed 1 base at V and 8 bases at J, leaving 7 bases unmatched. Germline values: CDR1 SGHDT, CDR2 YYEEEE. The CDR3 extends over 15 amino acids. CDR3 DNA sequence: TGTGCCAGCAGCTTGCGCGGGGGGGGGTTTTATGAGCAGTTCTTC. Its translation is CASSLRGGGFYEQFF.

The rearrangement uses TRBV7-8 and TRBJ2-5, with 9 positions matching TRBD1. V lost 5 bases, J lost 1 base, and 8 bases stayed unmatched. The V gene's germline CDR1 is SGHVS and CDR2 FQNEAQ. The CDR3 has 16 residues. CDR3 sequence (DNA): TGTGCCAGCAGCGCTGGGACAGGGCTGACCCAAGAGACCCAGTACTTC. It is translated as CASSAGTGLTQETQYF.

The chain joins TRBV12-5 to TRBJ2-6, with a tentative D call TRBD1 (6 bases). Germline CDR1 reads LGHNT; CDR2 reads FRNRAP. The CDR3 loop spans 15 amino acids. V lost 5 bases, J lost 4 bases, and 12 bases lay in between. CDR3 DNA: TGTGCTAGTGGTCCGCAGGGGTCCGGGGCCAACGTCCTGACTTTC. Protein product: CASGPQGSGANVLTF. The entire variable domain, with the rest obtained from reference TRBV12-5 and TRBJ2-6, is as follows: DARVTQTPRHKVTEMGQEVTMRCQPILGHNTVFWYRQTMMQGLELLAYFRNRAPLDDSGMPKDRFSAEMPDATLATLKIQPSEPRDSAVYFCASGPQGSGANVLTFGAGSRLTVL.

J is TRBJ1-2 and V is TRBV11-2; the match to TRBD1 covers 8 bases. The CDR3 has 16 amino acids. The germline V gene has CDR1 SGHAT and CDR2 FQNNGV. The V segment lost 1 base and the J segment 2 bases; nucleotides outside the gene matches: 6. CDR3 sequence (DNA): TGTGCCAGCAGCTTAGTCTCAGGGGGCGCAAACTATGGCTACACCTTC. It translates to CASSLVSGGANYGYTF.

The CDR3 is CASSLRQETQYF. The DNA of the CDR3 is TGTGCCAGCAGCTTACGGCAAGAGACCCAGTACTTC. The chain recombines TRBV7-8 with TRBJ2-5; unclear D gene. V was cut by 2 bases and J by 2 bases, with 3 bases left in between. The CDR3 has 12 amino acids. Germline CDR1 is SGHVS and CDR2 is FQNEAQ. The full variable domain, in which reference TRBV7-8 and TRBJ2-5 provide the parts outside the CDR3, is GAGVSQSPRYKVAKRGQDVALRCDPISGHVSLFWYQQALGQGPEFLTYFQNEAQLDKSGLPSDRFFAERPEGSVSTLKIQRTQQEDSAVYLCASSLRQETQYFGPGTRLLVL.

The rearrangement uses TRBV12-5 and TRBJ2-2; perhaps TRBD1 as D (6 bases). The germline gives CDR1 LGHNT, CDR2 FRNRAP. The CDR3 is 15 residues long. Trimming stripped 6 bases from V and 3 bases from J, with 14 bases between. As DNA, the CDR3 is TGTGCTAGTGGGTCCCAGGGGTTGTACACCGGGGAGCTGTTTTTT. Its translation is CASGSQGLYTGELFF.